What follows are 2 T cell receptor beta chains derived from one specimen sequenced in a study of blood T cell repertoires in COVID-19. The protocol was immunoSEQ multiplex PCR, while the TCRdb copy is restricted to in-frame clones and leaves out a portion. The table records roughly 180,000 clones, around 83% of them present only once. Sequences were obtained from peripheral blood. These receptors were obtained from a man between 18 and 35 years old with acute or convalescent COVID-19.

The V and J genes are TRBV7-9 and TRBJ2-7, with 7 bases lining up with TRBD1. CDR3 length: 16 residues. Germline V gene data show CDR1 as SEHNR and CDR2 as FQNEAQ (reference sequence). The J segment lost 0 bases and the V segment lost 3 bases, leaving 8 bases of the junction unmatched. The CDR3 bases are TGTGCCAGCAGCTTCAGCACGGGACAGTTCTCCTACGAGCAGTACTTC. This encodes CASSFSTGQFSYEQYF.

The chain combines TRBV6-1 with TRBJ2-5, with 9 bases matching TRBD1. This CDR3 comprises 16 residues. Germline V gives CDR1 MNHNS, CDR2 SASEGT. The junction had 8 bases not matched to a gene; V was cut back by 2 bases and J by 4 bases. CDR3 bases: TGTGCCAGCAGTGAATGGAAGGGACAGGGACGAGAGACCCAGTACTTC. It yields the protein CASSEWKGQGRETQYF.